The 12 T cell receptor beta chains reported below all come from one sample, sequenced in a study of blood T cells in healthy people across ages. The authors ran a second PCR of 7 to 11 cycles using a sample-barcoded 5' primer and a J-beta primer mix. TCRdb reprocessed the 5' RACE reads with MiXCR, giving one entry per CDR3 protein. Of almost 550,000 distinct CDR3 sequences detected, under 30% appear once; the ten largest clones hold less than 9%. The same sample was also studied in work on T cells of mothers and their children.

Material: blood. Receptors were obtained from a boy between 10 and 17 years old in good health.

This clonotype was picked up a small number of times. An end of the junction differs from the germline gene, which may be a read error. This chain connects TRBV20-1 to TRBJ2-3; D gene uncertain. Per the germline V gene, CDR1 is DFQATT and CDR2 is SNEGSKA (reference sequence). The CDR3 loop spans 14 amino acids. The CDR3 reads CSARVPWGKETQYF. CDR3 sequence (DNA): TGCAGTGCTAGGGTCCCTTGGGGAAAAGAGACCCAGTACTTT.

This clonotype was observed at least ten times. The rearrangement uses TRBV29-1 and TRBJ2-7; no firm D call. Germline V lookup: CDR1 SQVTM, CDR2 ANQGSEA. The CDR3 runs 14 residues. The germline V and J ends were trimmed by 4 bases and 2 bases, with 15 bases remaining between them. The DNA of the CDR3 is TGCAGCGTTGGGCCTCGGGCCGGAACCTACGAGCAGTACTTC. Its translation: CSVGPRAGTYEQYF.

This clonotype was detected a few times. The V gene is TRBV11-1, the J gene TRBJ2-5; 14 nucleotides line up with TRBD2. The junction had 11 bases not matched to a gene; V was cut back by 5 bases and J by 6 bases. Per the germline V gene, CDR1 is SGHAT and CDR2 is FQDESV (reference sequence). This CDR3 has 17 amino acids. As DNA, the CDR3 is TGTGCCAGCAGCCCCCCCGGGACTAGCGGGGGCACGAAGACCCAGTACTTC. Encoded protein: CASSPPGTSGGTKTQYF.

This clonotype was detected only a few times. The chain joins TRBV7-9 to TRBJ2-3; D is uncertain. Between the trimmed V and J ends, which lost 2 bases and 0 bases, there was a span of 9 bases. The CDR3 loop spans 15 amino acids. CDR1 is SEHNR, CDR2 FQNEAQ, per germline (reference sequence). In DNA, the CDR3 is TGTGCCAGCAGCTTAAGGTCTACGAGCACAGATACGCAGTATTTT. This sequence encodes CASSLRSTSTDTQYF.

The rearrangement joins TRBV6-5 to TRBJ2-1; 7 nucleotides agree with TRBD2. The V gene end was trimmed by 0 bases and the J gene end by 4 bases; junction bases not matched to a gene: 9. CDR3 length equals 17 residues. Germline V CDR1 and CDR2: MNHEY, SVGAGI. The CDR3 nucleotides are TGTGCCAGCAGTTACTCGAGATTAGGCGGGGGATACAATGAGCAGTTCTTC. As protein: CASSYSRLGGGYNEQFF.

This clonotype was counted ten times or more. The chain uses TRBV7-2 and TRBJ2-3, with a tentative D call TRBD1 (5 bases). The CDR3 sequence is 14 residues long. V gave up 3 bases and J gave up 0 bases, with 7 bases separating them. The V gene's germline CDR1 is SGHTA and CDR2 FQGNSA. CDR3 residues: CASSFDRSTDTQYF. The CDR3 bases are TGTGCCAGCAGCTTCGACAGAAGCACAGATACGCAGTATTTT.

This clonotype was counted a few times. This chain connects TRBV12-3 or TRBV12-4 to TRBJ2-7, with D perhaps given as TRBD1 or TRBD2 (6 bases each). The CDR3 runs 12 residues. V lost 8 bases and J lost 8, with 16 bases in between. The CDR3 is CASAITRGQQYF. In DNA form, the CDR3 reads TGTGCCAGCGCTATTACCCGGGGGCAGCAGTACTTC.

The chain combines TRBV4-1 with TRBJ1-2, with D hard to call. The CDR3 is 14 residues long. The germline V and J ends were trimmed by 4 bases and 2 bases, with 11 bases remaining between them. CDR1 and CDR2 (germline): MGHRA, YSYEKL. Written as DNA, the CDR3 is TGCGCCAGCAGCCGGCCGGATATAAACTATGGCTACACCTTC. It yields the protein CASSRPDINYGYTF.

This chain uses TRBV20-1 with TRBJ1-1, with TRBD1 identical over 11 bases. Germline V gene sequence: CDR1 DFQATT, CDR2 SNEGSKA (reference sequence). The CDR3 is 12 amino acids. V shed 3 bases and J 8 bases; nucleotides not matched to a gene: 2. The CDR3, as DNA: TGCAGTGCTAGGGACAGGGGGCCCGAAGCTTTCTTT. This encodes CSARDRGPEAFF.

The sample holds a few counts of this clonotype. This chain uses TRBV14 with TRBJ2-7; TRBD2 is a possible D gene (5 bases). This CDR3 is 16 amino acids long. The germline gives CDR1 SGHDN, CDR2 FVKESK. Trimming pared 0 bases from V and 7 bases from J, leaving 19 bases between. CDR3 sequence: CASSQDLWQRTGEQYF. The CDR3 coding sequence is TGTGCCAGCAGCCAAGATCTGTGGCAGCGGACGGGAGAGCAGTACTTC. The full variable domain, with the rest looked up from reference TRBV14 and TRBJ2-7, is EAGVTQFPSHSVIEKGQTVTLRCDPISGHDNLYWYRRVMGKEIKFLLHFVKESKQDESGMPNNRFLAERTGGTYSTLKVQPAELEDSGVYFCASSQDLWQRTGEQYFGPGTRLTVT.

This chain joins TRBV25-1 and TRBJ2-5; 9 bases align to TRBD1. The tail of the sequence fits TRBJ2-1 better, so the J call may be wrong. CDR3 length: 12 amino acids. Germline V CDR1 and CDR2: MGHDK, SYGVNS. The CDR3 loop reads CASSPTGGGQFF. The CDR3, as DNA: TGTGCCAGCAGCCCGACAGGGGGGGGGCAGTTCTTC.

J is TRBJ2-7 and V is TRBV2, with TRBD2 matching over 7 bases. Matching the DNA end better, TRBJ2-1 makes the J call doubtful. Germline V lookup: CDR1 SNHLY, CDR2 FYNNEI. The CDR3 totals 13 residues. CDR3: CASAAGVENEQFF. The CDR3 nucleotides read TGTGCCAGCGCGGCGGGAGTAGAAAATGAGCAGTTCTTC.